The T cell receptor beta chain described here comes from a study of blood T cell repertoires in COVID-19. Across the study: Researchers got acute and convalescent COVID-19 samples from the United States, Italy and Spain. PBMCs, B-cell-depleted T cells, or T cells were the source of the cDNA or gDNA that made up the material.

CDR1 and CDR2 (germline): KGHSH, LQKENI. There are 16 residues in the CDR3. V dropped 3 bases and J dropped 2; count of bases not matched to a gene: 5. This clone occurred once. Under the authors' procedure: Reference gene primer amplification in the assay estimated nucleated cell counts. Repertoires were generated with immunoSEQ multiplex PCR, while TCRdb's copy carries only in-frame clones and drops some. V and J calls and clone size are those listed in that table; D and trimming were worked out from the DNA. In the table there are 250,000 or so clones, 84% of which are singletons. The source of this sequence is a woman in her thirties or forties who had recovered from COVID-19. Sequenced: peripheral blood. The chain employs TRBV18 and TRBJ2-1, with 9 bases aligning to TRBD2. The CDR3 DNA sequence: TGTGCCAGCTCACCCCCGGCGGGGGGGACCTACAATGAGCAGTTCTTC. It yields the protein CASSPPAGGTYNEQFF.